This TCR beta chain stems from a study of cytomegalovirus exposure and HLA in healthy donors. Background on the study: An early release of data contained around 80 million unique TCRs, which came from HLA-typed donors. Study findings and constraints: V- and J-gene trimming in TCR beta was tied to a missense DCLRE1C variant by an analysis performed later. What was likely a sequencing artifact was a cluster of highly shared sequence variants. Earlier analysis found most TCR beta V segments productive about 87% or about 30% of the time.

This CDR3 region has 14 residues. V was clipped by 7 bases and J by 3 bases, with 12 bases between them. Per germline, CDR1 MDHEN and CDR2 SYDVKM. Turning to this clone: Its target is not known.

The PCR made use of 60 Vbeta and 13 Jbeta primers. The table came from immunoSEQ multiplex PCR; TCRdb's copy has only in-frame clones and leaves some out. Of approximately 190,000 clones in the sample, over 65% were seen once. The sample was PBMCs. The rearrangement uses TRBV28 and TRBJ2-2; D may be TRBD1 (5 bases). The clonotype originates from a woman between 50 and 59 years old in good health and CMV-seropositive. The CDR3 nucleotides read TGTGCCAGCACCGGACAAAGGGACACCGGGGAGCTGTTTTTT. It is translated as CASTGQRDTGELFF.